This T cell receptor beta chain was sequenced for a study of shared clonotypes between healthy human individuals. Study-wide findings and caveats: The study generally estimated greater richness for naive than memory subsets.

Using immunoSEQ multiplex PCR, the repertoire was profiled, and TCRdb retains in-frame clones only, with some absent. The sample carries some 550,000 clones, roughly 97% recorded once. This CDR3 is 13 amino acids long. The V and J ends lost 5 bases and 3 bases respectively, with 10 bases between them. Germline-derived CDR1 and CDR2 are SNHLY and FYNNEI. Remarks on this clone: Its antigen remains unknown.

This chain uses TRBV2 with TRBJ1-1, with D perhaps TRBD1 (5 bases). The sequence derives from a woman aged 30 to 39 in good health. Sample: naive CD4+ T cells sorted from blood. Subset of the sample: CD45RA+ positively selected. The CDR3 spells CASSPWDDTEAFF. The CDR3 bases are TGTGCCAGCAGTCCGTGGGACGACACTGAAGCTTTCTTT.